This T cell receptor (beta chain) came from a study of blood T cell repertoires in COVID-19. Patients in Seattle were enrolled during active infection, then followed longitudinally. Only in-frame clones appear in the TCRdb table, and some are missing; sequencing was by immunoSEQ multiplex PCR. The data hold 250,000 to 350,000 clones, with roughly 84% observed a single time. V gave up 4 bases and J gave up 3 bases, with 9 bases separating them. The germline V gene encodes CDR1 MNHEY and CDR2 SVGAGI. The CDR3 spans 13 residues. The chain uses TRBV6-5 and TRBJ1-1; D remains unclear. Sequences were obtained from peripheral blood. The TCR sequence derives from a person in their 70s with COVID-19, enrolled during active disease. The CDR3 DNA reads as TGTGCCAGCAGTTCGCTCAGCGACACTGAAGCTTTCTTT. Its translation: CASSSLSDTEAFF.